Listed here are 14 T cell receptor beta chains from one sample, sequenced in a study of blood T cell repertoires in COVID-19. The assay was immunoSEQ multiplex PCR, and TCRdb's table has in-frame clones only and misses some. The sample lists some 200,000 clones; 86% were seen once. Sequencing was carried out using peripheral blood. The origin of the receptors is a woman aged 60-75 years with COVID-19, enrolled during active disease.

This clone was seen just once. The genes are TRBV7-9 and TRBJ1-4; the match to TRBD1 covers 7 bases. Trimming cost V 1 base and J 5 bases; bases outside gene matches: 10. From germline, CDR1 is SEHNR and CDR2 FQNEAQ (reference sequence). The length of the CDR3 is 17 residues. The CDR3: CASSLGTGGRGNEKLFF. CDR3 DNA sequence: TGTGCCAGCAGCTTAGGCACGGGCGGCAGGGGGAATGAAAAACTGTTTTTT.

The CDR3 protein is CAWSGGDSNQPQHF. CDR3 in DNA: TGTGCCTGGAGTGGCGGTGATAGCAATCAGCCCCAGCATTTT. The chain joins TRBV30 to TRBJ1-5; the D is unclear. V dropped 1 base and J dropped 0 bases, with 7 bases sitting between them. This CDR3 spans 14 amino acids. Germline CDR1 reads GTSNPN; CDR2 reads SVGIG (reference sequence). Combining the CDR3 with reference TRBV30 and TRBJ1-5 gives the whole variable domain SQTIHQWPATLVQPVGSPLSLECTVEGTSNPNLYWYRQAAGRGLQLLFYSVGIGQISSEVPQNLSASRPQDRQFILSSKKLLLSDSGFYLCAWSGGDSNQPQHFGDGTRLSIL.

The chain combines TRBV20-1 with TRBJ1-4, with unresolved D. CDR3 length: 15 amino acids. The germline V and J ends were trimmed by 3 bases and 5 bases, with 16 bases remaining between them. The V gene's germline CDR1 is DFQATT and CDR2 SNEGSKA (reference sequence). CDR3 nucleotides: TGCAGTGCTAGTTTCTGGGCCGAGACAAATGAAAAACTGTTTTTT. This encodes CSASFWAETNEKLFF.

The chain links TRBV9 to TRBJ2-7; 13 bases line up with TRBD2. This CDR3 region has 16 residues. Germline V gene sequence: CDR1 SGDLS, CDR2 YYNGEE. The junction had 6 bases not matched to a gene; V was cut back by 3 bases and J by 3 bases. The CDR3 region is CASSEGTSGMYYEQYF. The CDR3, as DNA: TGTGCCAGCAGCGAGGGGACTAGCGGGATGTACTACGAGCAGTACTTC. The variable domain in full, with the rest retrieved from reference TRBV9 and TRBJ2-7, is DSGVTQTPKHLITATGQRVTLRCSPRSGDLSVYWYQQSLDQGLQFLIQYYNGEERAKGNILERFSAQQFPDLHSELNLSSLELGDSALYFCASSEGTSGMYYEQYFGPGTRLTVT.

CDR3 loop: CATSDGYSGNTIYF. The CDR3 DNA reads as TGTGCCACCAGTGACGGGTACTCTGGAAACACCATATATTTT. The J gene is TRBJ1-3, the V gene TRBV24-1; D is uncertain. The CDR3 consists of 14 residues. From germline, CDR1 is KGHDR and CDR2 SFDVKD. Trimming pared 4 bases from V and 0 bases from J, leaving 6 bases between.

The V call is TRBV19, the J call TRBJ1-5; D possibly corresponds to TRBD1 (6 bases). Germline-derived CDR1 and CDR2 are LNHDA and SQIVND (reference sequence). Trimming removed 4 bases from V and 5 bases from J, with 12 bases in between. CDR3 length equals 14 residues. The CDR3 nucleotides read TGTGCCAGTAGTAGGCAGGGGAGGGATCAGCCCCAGCATTTT. Translating it yields CASSRQGRDQPQHF.

The chain is built from TRBV27 and TRBJ1-2, with TRBD1 identical over 9 bases. The junction had 7 bases not matched to a gene; V was cut back by 1 base and J by 4 bases. The CDR3 consists of 16 residues. Per the germline V gene, CDR1 is MNHEY and CDR2 is SMNVEV (reference sequence). CDR3 protein: CASSLLGQGDAYGYTF. In DNA, the CDR3 is TGTGCCAGCAGTTTATTGGGACAGGGAGACGCCTATGGCTACACCTTC.

The V gene is TRBV18, the J gene TRBJ2-7, with TRBD2 matching over 14 bases. This CDR3 contains 17 residues. Per germline, CDR1 KGHSH and CDR2 LQKENI. Germline trimming cut 6 bases from V and 6 bases from J; bases unmatched to any gene: 13. CDR3 DNA sequence: TGTGCCAGCTCGGAAACCGGGACTAGCGGGAGATCCCCCGAGCAGTACTTC. The encoded protein is CASSETGTSGRSPEQYF.

The chain recombines TRBV9 with TRBJ2-3; 8 bases map to TRBD2. The CDR3 is made up of 16 amino acids. The germline V gene has CDR1 SGDLS and CDR2 YYNGEE. Trimming took 0 bases from V and 2 from J; bases not matched to a gene: 5. The CDR3 DNA reads as TGTGCCAGCAGCGTAGTTGGGCGGGGGGACACAGATACGCAGTATTTT. It is translated as CASSVVGRGDTDTQYF.

The V and J genes are TRBV27 and TRBJ2-6, with 8 bases fitting TRBD2. CDR1 MNHEY and CDR2 SMNVEV come from the germline V gene (reference sequence). This CDR3 has 19 amino acids. V shed 5 bases and J 4 bases; nucleotides not matched to a gene: 16. CDR3 DNA: TGTGCCAGCAGTCTTTACAGGGAAGCGGGAGCCTCCGGGGCCAACGTCCTGACTTTC. As protein: CASSLYREAGASGANVLTF.

The chain employs TRBV19 and TRBJ1-1, with D possibly matching TRBD1 (5 bases). CDR1 and CDR2 (germline): LNHDA, SQIVND (reference sequence). This CDR3 is 15 amino acids long. With 3 bases removed from V and 6 bases from J, the gap between germline ends came to 17 bases. As DNA, the CDR3 is TGTGCCAGTAGTATCACATGGCAGGGAAGCTCTGAAGCTTTCTTT. Amino acids: CASSITWQGSSEAFF.

The chain uses TRBV6-5 and TRBJ1-2; 7 bases agree with TRBD1. The CDR3 consists of 14 residues. J lost 4 bases, V lost 10 bases, and 12 bases had no gene match. Germline-derived CDR1 and CDR2 are MNHEY and SVGAGI. The CDR3 protein is CATSIVGGGYGYTF. In nucleotides, the CDR3 is TGTGCCACGTCCATCGTAGGGGGCGGCTATGGCTACACCTTC.

This sequence joins TRBV11-3 and TRBJ2-1; a possible D gene is TRBD1 (5 bases). Trimming shortened V by 2 bases and J by 0 bases, and 20 bases separated the two germline ends. This CDR3 is built from 19 residues. Per germline, CDR1 SGHNT and CDR2 YENEEA. The CDR3 nucleotides read TGTGCCAGCAGCTTATACCCCCGTAGACAGTGCAGCTCCTACAATGAGCAGTTCTTC. This sequence encodes CASSLYPRRQCSSYNEQFF. Full variable domain (remainder filled in from reference TRBV11-3 and TRBJ2-1): EAGVVQSPRYKIIEKKQPVAFWCNPISGHNTLYWYLQNLGQGPELLIRYENEEAVDDSQLPKDRFSAERLKGVDSTLKIQPAELGDSAVYLCASSLYPRRQCSSYNEQFFGPGTRLTVL.

The V call is TRBV29-1, the J call TRBJ2-3; TRBD2 matches at 14 bases. Germline V gene lookup returns CDR1 SQVTM and CDR2 ANQGSEA. The CDR3 is made up of 16 amino acids. The V and J ends lost 4 bases and 5 bases, in that order; junction bases with no gene match: 8. CDR3 residues: CSVGTGTSGRVDTQYF. The CDR3 nucleotides are TGCAGCGTTGGTACCGGGACTAGCGGGAGAGTAGATACGCAGTATTTT.